This TCR beta chain was observed in a study of blood T cell repertoires in COVID-19. Study background: Researchers got acute and convalescent COVID-19 samples from the United States, Italy and Spain. PBMCs, B-cell-depleted T cells, or T cells were the source of the cDNA or gDNA that made up the material.

As processed by the authors: Scientists estimated how many nucleated cells there were by amplifying reference gene primers. Using immunoSEQ multiplex PCR, the repertoire was profiled, and TCRdb retains in-frame clones only, with some absent. D and trimming were read from the DNA, whereas the V and J calls and clone size are those reported in that table. The sample contains roughly 240,000 clones, more than 70% of which appear only once. Seattle patients were enrolled during active infection and followed longitudinally. The CDR3 sequence is 16 residues long. CDR1 SEHNR and CDR2 FQNEAQ come from the germline V gene (reference sequence). The ends lost 5 bases at V and 3 bases at J; junction bases unmatched: 10.

The sequence derives from a woman aged 80 or over with COVID-19, enrolled during active disease. V usage is TRBV7-9 and J usage is TRBJ1-2; 9 bases are a match to TRBD1. Sequencing was performed on peripheral blood. CDR3 amino acids: CASSPRTGEGYYGYTF. CDR3 nucleotides: TGTGCCAGCAGCCCTCGGACAGGGGAGGGGTACTATGGCTACACCTTC.